This T cell receptor beta chain was found in a study of beta chain features in type 1 diabetes (dated by TCRdb to between 2017 and 2018). With respect to the entire study: Patients and healthy donors did not differ in mean age, gender distribution, total cell number or subset yield. A total of 90 million to 120 million sorted cells were examined across all samples, and a strong correlation was observed between cell number per subset and RNA yield. In the study, recently diagnosed type 1 diabetes patients and matched healthy donors were compared on the TCRB repertoires of their sorted circulating CD4+ T cell subsets. Regulatory and stem cell-like memory subsets were isolated from only 8 patients and roughly eight healthy donors, whereas naive and central memory subsets came from all 30 or so donors.

The research as a whole found: A moderate but significant shortening of TCRB CDR3 length was observed in type 1 diabetes patients in all four CD4+ subsets. Shorter templates might be favored by PCR, yet because patient and control samples were amplified and corrected together, any such skew would affect both groups equally. The naive, central memory and regulatory TCRB repertoires appeared to resemble one another more closely among patients than among healthy donors. Patients with type 1 diabetes made fewer insertions and deleted more nucleotides at VDJ recombination sites, implying thymic rearrangement abnormalities. Because cDNA was sequenced instead of genomic DNA, highly expressing activated cells could be over-represented, though the groups showed no difference in activation or CD3 levels. HLA sub-analyses involved small numbers of individuals, so any influence of HLA type on TCRB rearrangement remained unresolved.

All of the isolated RNA was reverse transcribed with the High Capacity cDNA Reverse Transcription Kit, so expressed TCRB transcripts were sequenced. Deep immunoSEQ sequencing was applied to naive, central memory and regulatory T cell samples, giving an average of roughly 3.5 million total reads per sample. Sorted cells were lysed in RLT buffer, and RNA was extracted using DNase-treated RNeasy Micro or Mini kits according to cell number. Each cell subset was processed separately to prevent cross-contamination, with patient and healthy donor samples processed together. The immunoSEQ multiplex PCR was used to amplify TCRB sequences from cDNA, yielding 87-bp fragments that span the CDR3 region. Amplicons were sequenced on the Illumina HiSeq platform. On the study's bioinformatics: Synthetic template baselines were used to correct PCR bias computationally, reads within Hamming distance 2 were collapsed, and singletons that could not be merged were discarded. By aligning reads against IMGT, V, D and J genes, CDR3 length, and insertions or deletions at six rearrangement sites were assigned. Within each subset, clonotype counts were normalized to sorted cell number, after which true diversity and Gini coefficients were computed with the tcR R package. Repertoire sharing was quantified using the overlap coefficient calculated on TCRB nucleotide sequences. As a proxy for the pre-selection repertoire, out-of-frame TCRB sequences from naive cells were analyzed. Drawn from immuneACCESS, this table holds only the in-frame rearrangements with V and J called that TCRdb kept. Clones are partly lost; checked studies trace under half to an unresolved V gene and leave the rest unexplained. The D gene and trimming were derived from the DNA, and the V and J assignments and clone size from that table. The sample profile shows 500,000 to 800,000 clones; approximately 13% of them were found once. The biggest ten clones account for more than 0.1% of the sample.

From each donor, a single peripheral blood sample of approximately 110 mL on average was drawn into heparinised tubes. Using a panel that included CD45RO, CCR7, CD25, CD127, CD95 and CD27, naive, central memory, regulatory and stem cell-like memory CD4+ T cells were sorted on a BD FACSAria II. A purity above 95% was achieved for all sorted populations. Right away, PBMCs were isolated by Lymphoprep density gradient centrifugation and were stained directly, with no culture step. Samples were stained and sorted in pairs, with one healthy donor and one patient per experiment, so that batch effects were minimized. Including the terminal cysteine and phenylalanine, the CDR3 comprises 15 residues. Here the CDR3 DNA is all that survives: 45 bases in frame from base 1. CDR1 is given as MGHRA and CDR2 as YSYEKL, both from the germline V gene. V is pared back by 0 bases and J by 1 base, with 10 bases lying between the germline termini.

This clone has just a few counts. Its antigen has not been determined. Per-base qualities were not stored, and no clone one base away is much larger. The sample consisted of naive CD4+ T cells from blood. The cell subset or site label for this specimen denotes: true naive CD4+ T cells. The TCR comes from a young man with type 1 diabetes. The chain is encoded by TRBV4-1 joined to TRBJ2-7, with the D segment identity uncertain. CDR3 reads: CASSQDAVPSYEQYF. The base sequence is TGCGCCAGCAGCCAAGATGCGGTTCCATCCTACGAGCAGTACTTC.